A single sample gave rise to the 5 T cell receptor beta chains below, sequenced in a study of shared clonotypes between healthy human individuals. Clones were read by immunoSEQ multiplex PCR, and TCRdb kept only the in-frame ones, dropping some. In the table there are some 1.1 million clones, around 77% of which are singletons. What was sequenced was memory CD4+ T cells from PBMCs. Subset: CD45RA-negative fraction. Receptor source: a man between 18 and 29 years old in good health. Some clones in this sample may be carry-over from other donors' samples.

This clone was observed a few times. This sequence joins TRBV6-6 and TRBJ2-7; perhaps TRBD1 as D (6 bases). V gave up 2 bases and J gave up 3 bases, with 14 bases separating them. Germline V CDR1 and CDR2: MNHNY, SVGAGI (reference sequence). This CDR3 spans 15 amino acids. CDR3 sequence (DNA): TGTGCCAGCAGTTACGTACAGGGAAAAGGCTACGAGCAGTACTTC. This codes for CASSYVQGKGYEQYF.

The V gene is TRBV27, the J gene TRBJ2-7, with TRBD2 matching 9 bases. Per the germline V gene, CDR1 is MNHEY and CDR2 is SMNVEV (reference sequence). The CDR3 is 17 residues long. V lost 6 bases, J lost 0 bases, and 12 bases stayed unmatched. CDR3 nucleotide sequence: TGTGCCAGCAGACGGACTAGCGTGATCCCTAGCTCCTACGAGCAGTACTTC. Its protein is CASRRTSVIPSSYEQYF.

This clone was found once. The genes are TRBV19 and TRBJ2-1; D ambiguous. V lost 6 bases and J lost 4, with 13 bases in between. Germline CDR1 is LNHDA and CDR2 is SQIVND (reference sequence). The CDR3 is 14 amino acids. The CDR3 protein is CASSSHGTYNEQFF. The CDR3 DNA is TGTGCCAGTAGCTCCCATGGAACGTACAATGAGCAGTTCTTC.

The gene calls are TRBV11-2 and TRBJ2-5; the D gene is possibly TRBD1 (7 bases). V lost 2 bases and J lost 4, with 20 bases in between. CDR3 length: 17 amino acids. From germline, CDR1 is SGHAT and CDR2 FQNNGV. The CDR3 sequence: CASSLLRAGGGGETQYF. The CDR3 bases are TGTGCCAGCAGCTTATTGAGGGCAGGGGGAGGTGGAGAGACCCAGTACTTC.

The chain employs TRBV29-1 and TRBJ2-3, with 9 bases fitting TRBD2. J lost 3 bases, V lost 4 bases, and 2 bases had no gene match. The CDR3 has 13 residues. Germline-derived CDR1 and CDR2 are SQVTM and ANQGSEA. The CDR3 sequence: CSVVTSGTDTQYF. CDR3 coding DNA: TGCAGCGTTGTTACTAGCGGGACAGATACGCAGTATTTT.